Here is one T cell receptor beta chain with its context. The antigen remains unidentified. Sequencing of the DNA from cultured CD4+ T cells was carried out with the Oncomine TCR Beta short-read assay. TCRdb re-called the PCR reads with MiXCR, one entry per CDR3 protein. The sample records 20,000 to 25,000 distinct CDR3 sequences, roughly 58% being singletons. Trimming took 4 bases from V and 9 from J, leaving 19 bases between them. The CDR3 runs to 15 residues. Germline values: CDR1 DFQATT, CDR2 SNEGSKA (reference sequence). The treatment was: approximately 11-day PBMC culture with coronavirus spike peptide pools or control peptides (ViraFEST assay). This specimen comes from a study of vaccination and CD4 T cells after COVID-19. Study-wide background: Testing by nasal swab PCR showed convalescent patients to be SARS-CoV-2 positive; about nine were mild and one was severe. Convalescent patients gave post-COVID blood a median approximately 100 days post-diagnosis, range 35 to 161. Each participant was administered two doses of a vaccine, which was either BNT162b2 or mRNA-1273.

The origin of this receptor is a human donor who had recovered from COVID-19. The gene calls are TRBV20-1 and TRBJ1-6, with a tentative D call TRBD1 (6 bases). Material: CD4+ T cells from blood, cultured in vitro. The CDR3 bases are TGCAGTGCTAACACAGGGATTACGGATAGTTCACCCCTCCACTTT. Translated: CSANTGITDSSPLHF.